This T cell receptor (beta chain) was sequenced in a study of blood T cell repertoires in COVID-19. Study context: The United States, Italy and Spain were the sources of the acute and convalescent COVID-19 samples. Sources were T cells, B-cell-depleted T cells, or PBMCs; the material itself was cDNA or gDNA.

This CDR3 comprises 15 residues. Germline CDR1 is SGDLS and CDR2 is YYNGEE. A word on this clone: A junction end diverges from the germline sequence, so it may reflect a read error.

Data came from immunoSEQ multiplex PCR; TCRdb stores just in-frame clones and leaves some out. The table has some 50,000 clones, around 86% seen once; the top ten hold under 2.5%. This sequence originates from a woman at least 80 years old with COVID-19, enrolled during active disease. J is TRBJ1-1 and V is TRBV9, with D possibly being TRBD1 (5 bases). The sequencing sample was made of peripheral blood. The CDR3 coding sequence is TGTGCCAGCATCGTACCGGGACTTTTTAACACTGAAGCTTTCTTT. This encodes CASIVPGLFNTEAFF.